The 32 T cell receptor beta chains in this list originate from one sample, sequenced in a study of early T cells in non-severe SARS-CoV-2 infection. TCRdb re-analysed the 5' RACE reads in MiXCR, keeping a single row per CDR3 protein. The sample yields some 63,000 distinct CDR3 sequences, over 10% seen once. The material sequenced was whole blood. The receptor source for this set is an adult who was a healthcare worker with PCR-confirmed SARS-CoV-2 infection or an uninfected control (not recorded which).

V gene TRBV6-4 combines with J gene TRBJ2-3, with 12 nucleotides matching TRBD1. CDR1 is MRHNA, CDR2 SNTAGT, per germline. With 3 bases clipped from V and 2 bases from J, the junction kept 0 bases outside the gene matches. CDR3 length: 15 residues. The CDR3 DNA follows: TGTGCCAGCAGTGAGGGACAGGGGGCCACAGATACGCAGTATTTT. Its protein product is CASSEGQGATDTQYF.

At least ten counts were recorded for this clonotype. The rearrangement uses TRBV4-2 and TRBJ2-4, with D tentatively TRBD1 (5 bases). This CDR3 is built from 16 residues. V was trimmed by 0 bases and J by 0 bases, leaving 9 bases between them. In germline, CDR1 is LGHNA, CDR2 YNFKEQ. The CDR3 region is CASSQDDSLAKNIQYF. The DNA of the CDR3 is TGTGCCAGCAGCCAAGATGACAGCCTAGCCAAAAACATTCAGTACTTC.

This clonotype was recorded at least ten times. The rearrangement joins TRBV7-9 to TRBJ1-1; TRBD1 matches at 8 bases. CDR1 and CDR2 from the germline V gene are SEHNR and FQNEAQ (reference sequence). V gave up 3 bases and J gave up 4 bases; unmatched junction bases: 10. The length of the CDR3 is 16 residues. CDR3: CASSLSGTGWATEAFF. DNA of the CDR3: TGTGCCAGCAGCTTGAGTGGGACAGGCTGGGCCACTGAAGCTTTCTTT.

At least ten counts were recorded for this clonotype. This chain links TRBV20-1 with TRBJ2-7; D is unresolved. V lost 3 bases and J lost 4, with 7 bases in between. Looked up from germline, CDR1 is DFQATT and CDR2 is SNEGSKA (reference sequence). The CDR3 contains 11 residues. CDR3 protein: CSARSGYEQYF. In DNA form, the CDR3 reads TGCAGTGCTAGGTCCGGGTACGAGCAGTACTTC.

This clonotype occurred a few times. V and J are TRBV7-6 and TRBJ2-3; unclear D gene. There are 12 residues in the CDR3. Germline V gene sequence: CDR1 SGHVS, CDR2 FNYEAQ. Trimming shortened V by 5 bases and J by 2 bases, and 5 bases separated the two germline ends. CDR3 nucleotide sequence: TGTGCCAGCAGCCACTACACAGATACGCAGTATTTT. This codes for CASSHYTDTQYF.

This clonotype has ten or more counts. The rearrangement links TRBV6-6 to TRBJ2-7; D possibly corresponds to TRBD2 (5 bases). The ends were cut back, 3 bases at V and 5 bases at J, with 20 bases in the middle. Germline V gene data show CDR1 as MNHNY and CDR2 as SVGAGI (reference sequence). The CDR3 length is 16 residues. The CDR3 is CASSYSVGRRAHEQYF. CDR3 nucleotide sequence: TGTGCCAGCAGTTATAGCGTTGGTCGCCGGGCGCACGAGCAGTACTTC.

The chain carries TRBV11-2 and TRBJ2-5; possibly TRBD1 or TRBD2 for D (6 bases each). The CDR3 is made up of 14 amino acids. V lost 2 bases and J 4 bases, leaving 11 bases between the germline ends. Per germline, CDR1 SGHAT and CDR2 FQNNGV. The chain's CDR3 is CASSLRGETETQYF. For the CDR3, the DNA is TGTGCCAGCAGCTTAAGGGGGGAGACAGAGACCCAGTACTTC.

The chain combines TRBV7-9 with TRBJ2-7; D is uncertain. The V and J ends lost 0 bases and 4 bases respectively, with 7 bases between them. The V gene's germline CDR1 is SEHNR and CDR2 FQNEAQ (reference sequence). The CDR3 is 13 amino acids. CDR3 DNA sequence: TGTGCCAGCAGCTTAGCGGCGGATTACGAGCAGTACTTC. Translation: CASSLAADYEQYF.

This clonotype was found a few times. The rearrangement links TRBV5-1 to TRBJ2-6; 8 bases are shared with TRBD1. Trimming took 6 bases from V and 5 from J; bases not matched to a gene: 7. This CDR3 contains 15 residues. Germline CDR1 is SGHRS and CDR2 is YFSETQ. CDR3 residues: CASNPGGERANVLTF. For the CDR3, the DNA is TGCGCCAGCAATCCAGGGGGCGAGAGGGCCAACGTCCTGACTTTC.

This clonotype was detected many times. The CDR3 sequence is CASSLVVLAQGRNEQFF. Here the CDR3 DNA reads TGTGCCAGCAGCTTAGTAGTTTTGGCACAGGGGAGAAATGAGCAGTTCTTC. This rearrangement joins TRBV7-9 to TRBJ2-1; TRBD1 aligns across 7 bases. The CDR3 has 17 amino acids. Germline CDR1 is SEHNR and CDR2 is FQNEAQ (reference sequence). V shed 1 base and J 7 bases; nucleotides not matched to a gene: 13.

V usage is TRBV29-1 and J usage is TRBJ1-1, with 7 bases aligning to TRBD1. J lost 1 base, V lost 7 bases, and 6 bases had no gene match. Per germline, CDR1 SQVTM and CDR2 ANQGSEA. This CDR3 comprises 13 residues. CDR3 coding DNA: TGCAGCGCTGTGGGACAGCCGAACACTGAAGCTTTCTTT. Translation: CSAVGQPNTEAFF.

The genes are TRBV21-1 and TRBJ2-3. TRBV21-1 is classified as a pseudogene. CDR3 length equals 14 residues. The CDR3 DNA sequence: TGTGCCAGCAGCAAGGACGGGGTCACAGATACGCAGTATTTT. Its protein product is CASSKDGVTDTQYF.

The sample holds a few counts of this clonotype. The chain couples TRBV12-3 or TRBV12-4 to TRBJ2-3, with D possibly called TRBD1 or TRBD2 (6 bases each). The V end was cut by 3 bases, the J end by 5 bases, with 24 bases between. The CDR3 covers 18 residues. The CDR3 protein is CASSFPWLGGERVDTQYF. For the CDR3, the DNA is TGTGCCAGCAGTTTTCCTTGGTTGGGGGGCGAGAGGGTAGATACGCAGTATTTT.

This clonotype has a handful of counts. The chain combines TRBV9 with TRBJ2-7; either TRBD1 or TRBD2 may fit D (5 bases each). This CDR3 contains 15 residues. V lost 0 bases and J 2 bases, leaving 12 bases between the germline ends. Germline assignment: CDR1 SGDLS and CDR2 YYNGEE. CDR3 region: CASSVGQGVPYEQYF. CDR3 sequence (DNA): TGTGCCAGCAGCGTAGGGCAGGGAGTCCCCTACGAGCAGTACTTC.

This clonotype appeared many times. The gene calls are TRBV5-1 and TRBJ2-3, with D possibly being TRBD1 (6 bases). This CDR3 is built from 14 residues. The germline V gene encodes CDR1 SGHRS and CDR2 YFSETQ. V was shortened by 5 bases and J by 5 bases, with 15 bases between the two germline ends. The DNA for the CDR3 is TGCGCCAGCAGTCGAAGCCAGGGACAAGATACGCAGTATTTT. It translates to CASSRSQGQDTQYF.

The rearrangement joins TRBV9 to TRBJ1-1; no reliable D call. CDR1 is SGDLS and CDR2 is YYNGEE in the germline V gene. V was shortened by 0 bases and J by 1 base, with 4 bases between the two germline ends. CDR3 length: 13 residues. The CDR3 DNA reads TGTGCCAGCAGCGTAGCCCCGAACACTGAAGCTTTCTTT. This codes for CASSVAPNTEAFF.

The J gene is TRBJ2-1, the V gene TRBV19, with D perhaps TRBD1 (6 bases). This CDR3 region has 15 residues. The germline V gene has CDR1 LNHDA and CDR2 SQIVND (reference sequence). V was cut by 2 bases and J by 1 base, with 9 bases left in between. This CDR3 is CASSIRGYSYNEQFF. CDR3 sequence (DNA): TGTGCCAGTAGTATAAGGGGGTATTCCTACAATGAGCAGTTCTTC.

The chain combines TRBV4-3 with TRBJ2-7; the D call may be TRBD1 or TRBD2 (5 bases each). The CDR3 spans 17 residues. Deletions cut 1 base from V and 4 bases from J, with 20 bases between. The V gene's germline CDR1 is LGHNA and CDR2 YSLEER. Written as DNA, the CDR3 is TGCGCCAGCAGCCAAGTGGATTCGGGGCGGGCTAGATACGAGCAGTACTTC. Its protein is CASSQVDSGRARYEQYF.

The rearrangement joins TRBV4-1 to TRBJ1-4; the match to TRBD1 covers 8 bases. CDR1 and CDR2 (germline): MGHRA, YSYEKL. V lost 3 bases, J lost 8 bases, and 14 bases stayed unmatched. The CDR3 sequence is 17 residues long. In DNA form, the CDR3 reads TGCGCCAGCAGCCACCCGCAGGGTAGGACAGGGCGAGAAAAACTGTTTTTT. Amino acid sequence: CASSHPQGRTGREKLFF.

This clonotype was observed at least ten times. The J gene is TRBJ1-2, the V gene TRBV11-2; TRBD1 aligns across 9 bases. CDR3 length: 14 residues. J gave up 8 bases and V 3 bases, and 7 bases lay outside the gene matches. CDR1 is SGHAT and CDR2 is FQNNGV in the germline V gene. This chain's CDR3 is CASSFGQGQGGYTF. The CDR3 DNA follows: TGTGCCAGCAGCTTCGGACAGGGGCAAGGGGGCTACACCTTC.

In this sample, this clonotype turned up many times. This chain joins TRBV11-3 and TRBJ2-1; 12 nucleotides agree with TRBD2. Trimming at V came to 1 base and at J to 4 bases, leaving 5 bases not matched to a gene. Germline lookup yields CDR1 SGHNT and CDR2 YENEEA. CDR3 length: 17 residues. The CDR3 sequence is CASSLVLAGGRYNEQFF. The CDR3 DNA sequence: TGTGCCAGCAGCTTAGTGCTAGCGGGGGGGCGGTACAATGAGCAGTTCTTC.

This clonotype was detected a few times. CDR3 residues: CASSSSGGARGYTF. The CDR3 DNA reads TGTGCCAGCAGCTCCTCCGGGGGCGCTAGAGGCTACACCTTC. The V call is TRBV5-5, the J call TRBJ1-2; D may be TRBD1 (6 bases). The CDR3 contains 14 residues. Germline lookup yields CDR1 SGHKS and CDR2 YYEKEE (reference sequence). With 3 bases removed from V and 8 bases from J, the gap between germline ends came to 17 bases.

This clonotype occurred a few times. This rearrangement joins TRBV6-5 to TRBJ1-1; no reliable D call. V gave up 2 bases and J gave up 1 base, with 5 bases separating them. Germline V gives CDR1 MNHEY, CDR2 SVGAGI. CDR3 length: 13 amino acids. CDR3 region: CASSYATNTEAFF. CDR3 sequence (DNA): TGTGCCAGCAGTTACGCGACGAACACTGAAGCTTTCTTT.

The rearrangement links TRBV29-1 to TRBJ2-7, with 8 bases fitting TRBD1. Germline V gene data show CDR1 as SQVTM and CDR2 as ANQGSEA. There are 14 residues in the CDR3. After removal of 5 bases from V and 2 bases from J, the junction contained 8 bases not matched to a gene. CDR3 loop: CSVREGQVAYEQYF. DNA for the CDR3: TGCAGCGTTCGAGAGGGACAGGTGGCCTACGAGCAGTACTTC.

This clonotype was seen ten or more times. The V and J genes are TRBV11-2 and TRBJ2-7; D gene unclear. Germline V gene lookup returns CDR1 SGHAT and CDR2 FQNNGV. The V end lost 3 bases, the J end lost 2 bases, and 14 bases lay between the germline ends. The CDR3 sequence is 15 residues long. The CDR3 coding sequence is TGTGCCAGCAGCTTGAGCCAGGTTGTAACCTACGAGCAGTACTTC. Translation gives CASSLSQVVTYEQYF.

This clonotype was recorded many times. V usage is TRBV6-1 and J usage is TRBJ1-1; a weak D match, TRBD1 (5 bases). V was clipped by 6 bases and J by 1 base, with 21 bases between them. The germline V gene encodes CDR1 MNHNS and CDR2 SASEGT. There are 17 residues in the CDR3. The CDR3 sequence is CASSERGSYQANTEAFF. The CDR3 DNA reads as TGTGCCAGCAGCGAAAGGGGCTCTTACCAGGCGAACACTGAAGCTTTCTTT.

The table lists this clonotype with many counts. The chain combines TRBV20-1 with TRBJ2-3; D unclear. The V gene lost 6 bases and the J gene lost 5 bases, with 6 bases spanning the gap. Germline V gene sequence: CDR1 DFQATT, CDR2 SNEGSKA (reference sequence). CDR3 size: 10 residues. CDR3 in DNA: TGCAGTGCCCTTGGAGATACGCAGTATTTT. As protein: CSALGDTQYF.

The rearrangement uses TRBV29-1 and TRBJ1-4, with no clear D. There are 14 residues in the CDR3. Looked up from germline, CDR1 is SQVTM and CDR2 is ANQGSEA. With 3 bases removed from V and 5 bases from J, the gap between germline ends came to 13 bases. The CDR3 region is CSVEVGRSNEKLFF. Written as DNA, the CDR3 is TGCAGCGTTGAGGTTGGCAGATCGAATGAAAAACTGTTTTTT.

To note about this clonotype: This may stem from a read error, because a much larger clone lies one nucleotide away. V and J are TRBV27 and TRBJ1-6; 9 nucleotides agree with TRBD1. Looked up from germline, CDR1 is MNHEY and CDR2 is SMNVEV (reference sequence). CDR3 length: 15 residues. This CDR3 reads CASSSRQGGNPPLHF. Here the CDR3 DNA reads TGTGCCAGCAGTTCTCGACAGGGGGGTAATCCACCCCTCCACTTT.

This clonotype was seen at least ten times. The chain carries TRBV4-1 and TRBJ1-4; no firm D call. Germline-derived CDR1 and CDR2 are MGHRA and YSYEKL. V was clipped by 2 bases and J by 2 bases, with 6 bases between them. This CDR3 is 14 amino acids long. The chain's CDR3 is CASSQSRTNEKLFF. CDR3 DNA sequence: TGCGCCAGCAGCCAATCGCGGACTAATGAAAAACTGTTTTTT.

Note on this clonotype: Its ends do not fully match the called genes, so a read error is possible. The rearrangement links TRBV3-1 to TRBJ2-3; TRBD2 matches 9 bases. This CDR3 has 16 residues. Germline CDR1 is LGHDT and CDR2 is YNNKEL (reference sequence). The CDR3 reads CAGSLQRGDNTDTQYF. DNA for the CDR3: TGTGCCGGCAGCCTACAGCGGGGGGACAACACAGATACGCAGTATTTT.

Comments on this clonotype: This likely comes from a read error, as the CDR3 has no conserved phenylalanine or tryptophan at its end. The chain has TRBV7-2 and TRBJ2-3; either TRBD1 or TRBD2 may supply D (5 bases each). The CDR3 sequence is 15 residues long. Germline CDR1 is SGHTA and CDR2 is FQGNSA. Trimming shortened V by 0 bases and J by 3 bases, and 10 bases separated the two germline ends. The CDR3 bases are TGTGCCAGCAGCTTAGCGGGGGTGAAGACAGATACGCAGTATCTT. Its protein product is CASSLAGVKTDTQYL.